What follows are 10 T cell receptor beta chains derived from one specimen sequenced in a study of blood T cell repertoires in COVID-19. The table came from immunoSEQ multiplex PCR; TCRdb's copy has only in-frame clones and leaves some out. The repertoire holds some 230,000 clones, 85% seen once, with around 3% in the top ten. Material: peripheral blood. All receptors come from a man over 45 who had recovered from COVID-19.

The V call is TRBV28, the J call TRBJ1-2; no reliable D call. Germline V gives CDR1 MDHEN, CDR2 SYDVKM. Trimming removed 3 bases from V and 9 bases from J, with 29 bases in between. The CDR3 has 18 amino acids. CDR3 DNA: TGTGCCAGCAGTTTCCTTTTCTATACAGTTTCCGGGGTCCGGAGCTACACCTTC. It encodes CASSFLFYTVSGVRSYTF.

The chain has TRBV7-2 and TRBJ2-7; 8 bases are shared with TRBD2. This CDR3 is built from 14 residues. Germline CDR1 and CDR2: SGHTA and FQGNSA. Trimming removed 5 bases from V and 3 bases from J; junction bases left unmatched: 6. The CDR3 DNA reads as TGTGCCAGCAGCACGGGACTAGGTTACTACGAGCAGTACTTC. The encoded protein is CASSTGLGYYEQYF.

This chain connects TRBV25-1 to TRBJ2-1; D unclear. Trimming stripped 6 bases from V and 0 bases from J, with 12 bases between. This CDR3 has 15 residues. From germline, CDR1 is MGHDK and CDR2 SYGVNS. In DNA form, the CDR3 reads TGTGCCAGCAGAGGCTCTTACTACTCCTACAATGAGCAGTTCTTC. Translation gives CASRGSYYSYNEQFF. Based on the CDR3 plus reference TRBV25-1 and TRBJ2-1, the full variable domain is EADIYQTPRYLVIGTGKKITLECSQTMGHDKMYWYQQDPGMELHLIHYSYGVNSTEKGDLSSESTVSRIRTEHFPLTLESARPSHTSQYLCASRGSYYSYNEQFFGPGTRLTVL.

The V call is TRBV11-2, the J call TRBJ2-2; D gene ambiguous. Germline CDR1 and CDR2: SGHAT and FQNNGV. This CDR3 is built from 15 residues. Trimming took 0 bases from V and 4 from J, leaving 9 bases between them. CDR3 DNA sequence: TGTGCCAGCAGCTTAGATGGCCTGCCCACCGGGGAGCTGTTTTTT. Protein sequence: CASSLDGLPTGELFF.

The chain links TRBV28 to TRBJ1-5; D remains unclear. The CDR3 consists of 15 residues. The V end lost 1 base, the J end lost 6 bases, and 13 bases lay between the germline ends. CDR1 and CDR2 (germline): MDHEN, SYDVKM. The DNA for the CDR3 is TGTGCCAGCAGTTTATTCACAATCTCCAGTCAGCCCCAGCATTTT. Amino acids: CASSLFTISSQPQHF.

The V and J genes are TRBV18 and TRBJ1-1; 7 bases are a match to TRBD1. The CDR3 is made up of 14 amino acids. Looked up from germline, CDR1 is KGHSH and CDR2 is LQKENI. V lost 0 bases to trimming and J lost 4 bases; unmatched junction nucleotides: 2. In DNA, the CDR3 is TGTGCCAGCTCACCACCGACAGGGAGCACTGAAGCTTTCTTT. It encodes CASSPPTGSTEAFF.

CDR3 region: CASSLPGQWNSPLHF. The CDR3 coding sequence is TGTGCCAGCAGCCTTCCGGGACAGTGGAATTCACCCCTCCACTTT. The V call is TRBV14, the J call TRBJ1-6; TRBD1 matches at 7 bases. Germline-derived CDR1 and CDR2 are SGHDN and FVKESK. The CDR3 extends over 15 amino acids. The V gene end was trimmed by 4 bases and the J gene end by 7 bases; junction bases not matched to a gene: 7.

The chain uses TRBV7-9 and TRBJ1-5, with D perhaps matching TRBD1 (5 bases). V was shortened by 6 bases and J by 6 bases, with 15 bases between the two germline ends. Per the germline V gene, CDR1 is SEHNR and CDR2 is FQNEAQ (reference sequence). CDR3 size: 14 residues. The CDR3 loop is CASSLAGTSQPQHF. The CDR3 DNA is TGTGCCAGCAGTCTTGCGGGGACGAGTCAGCCCCAGCATTTT.

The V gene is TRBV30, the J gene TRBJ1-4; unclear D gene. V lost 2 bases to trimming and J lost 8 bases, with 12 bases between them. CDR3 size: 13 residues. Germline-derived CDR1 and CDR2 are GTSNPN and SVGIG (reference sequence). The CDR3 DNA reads TGTGCCTGGAGTCGAGAGGGTGGCGAAAAACTGTTTTTT. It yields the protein CAWSREGGEKLFF.

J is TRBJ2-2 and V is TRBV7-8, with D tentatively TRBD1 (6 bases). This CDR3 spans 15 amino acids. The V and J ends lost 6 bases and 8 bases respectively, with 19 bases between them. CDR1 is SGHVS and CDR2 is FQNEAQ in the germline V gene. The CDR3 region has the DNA TGTGCCAGCAGACAACAGGGATCGGGATCGGGGGAGCTGTTTTTT. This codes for CASRQQGSGSGELFF.